This T cell receptor beta chain derives from a study of regulatory T cells in long-lasting Graves disease. The V and J ends lost 1 base and 8 bases respectively, with 21 bases between them. The CDR3 spans 17 residues. Germline CDR1 is LGHDT and CDR2 is YNNKEL (reference sequence). This clonotype was detected ten times or more. Described time point: newly diagnosed GD, antithyroid drugs for less than 3 months. Generation of the TCR library employed RNA extracted from PBMCs. Library construction for TCR beta used iRepertoire HTBI primers and Arm-PCR of CDR3 regions. In TCRdb, the multiplex PCR reads were re-called with MiXCR into one record per CDR3 protein. The table records a few hundred thousand distinct CDR3 sequences, approximately 12% of them present only once. This same sample was also taken into another study, of T cells in Graves' hyperthyroidism and ophthalmopathy.

The chain combines TRBV3-1 with TRBJ2-1; TRBD2 might be the D (5 bases). The receptor comes from a woman aged 18-29 years with Graves disease. The sequencing used peripheral blood mononuclear cells (PBMCs), collected at new diagnosis, from a patient treated with antithyroid drugs. CDR3 coding DNA: TGTGCCAGCAGCCAAGCAGAAATGGAGGCCCCGAAGGATGAGCAGTTCTTC. Translation gives CASSQAEMEAPKDEQFF.